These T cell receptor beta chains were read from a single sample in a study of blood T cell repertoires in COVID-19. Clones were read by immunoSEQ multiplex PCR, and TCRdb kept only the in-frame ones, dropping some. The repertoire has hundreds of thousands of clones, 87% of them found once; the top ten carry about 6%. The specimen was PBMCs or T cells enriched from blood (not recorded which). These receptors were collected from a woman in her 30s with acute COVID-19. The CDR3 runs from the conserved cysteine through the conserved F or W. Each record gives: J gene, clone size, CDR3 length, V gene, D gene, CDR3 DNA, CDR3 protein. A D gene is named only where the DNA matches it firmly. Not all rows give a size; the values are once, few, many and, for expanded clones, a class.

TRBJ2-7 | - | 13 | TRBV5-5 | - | TGTGCCAGCAGCTTGCGGGAGACCTACGAGCAGTACTTC | CASSLRETYEQYF
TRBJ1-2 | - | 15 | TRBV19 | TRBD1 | TGTGCCAGTAGCCCAGGGGGGCGAGAAATCTATGGCTACACCTTC | CASSPGGREIYGYTF
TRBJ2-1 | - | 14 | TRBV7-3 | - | TGTGCCAGCAGCCCCGGACTGGTTTACAATGAGCAGTTCTTC | CASSPGLVYNEQFF
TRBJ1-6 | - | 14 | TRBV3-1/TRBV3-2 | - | TGTGCCAGCAGCCAGGGTGATAGCAATTCACCCCTCCACTTT | CASSQGDSNSPLHF
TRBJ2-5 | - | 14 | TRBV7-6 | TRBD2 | TGTGCCAGCAGCTCCGCAGCGGGACAAGAGACCCAGTACTTC | CASSSAAGQETQYF
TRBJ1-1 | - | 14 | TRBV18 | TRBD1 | TGTGCCAGCTCACCAGGGACAGGGGGTACTGAAGCTTTCTTT | CASSPGTGGTEAFF
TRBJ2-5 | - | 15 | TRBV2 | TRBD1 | TGTGCCAGCAGTGGCCGGGACAGACTTCAAGAGACCCAGTACTTC | CASSGRDRLQETQYF
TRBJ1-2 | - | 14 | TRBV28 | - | TGTGCCAGCAGTTTCCCCCGGGAAAACTATGGCTACACCTTC | CASSFPRENYGYTF
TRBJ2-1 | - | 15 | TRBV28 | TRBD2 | TGTGCCAGCAGCCTCCCGAGCGGGGCCTACAATGAGCAGTTCTTC | CASSLPSGAYNEQFF
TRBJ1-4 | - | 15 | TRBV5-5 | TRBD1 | TGTGCCAGCAGCTCTGACGGACAGGGGAATGAAAAACTGTTTTTT | CASSSDGQGNEKLFF
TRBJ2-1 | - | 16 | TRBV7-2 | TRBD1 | TGTGCCAGCAGCTGGGCCGGACAGGGGGGTTACAATGAGCAGTTCTTC | CASSWAGQGGYNEQFF
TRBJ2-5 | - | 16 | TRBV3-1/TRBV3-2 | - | TGTGCCAGCAGCCAAGTGGCCGGGACTTTACAAGAGACCCAGTACTTC | CASSQVAGTLQETQYF
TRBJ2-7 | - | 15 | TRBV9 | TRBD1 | TGTGCCAGCAGCGTAGACCCGACAGGGTCCTACGAGCAGTACTTC | CASSVDPTGSYEQYF
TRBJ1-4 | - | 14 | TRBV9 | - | TGTGCCAGCAGCCCCGGGGGGGGCCGGGAAAAACTGTTTTTT | CASSPGGGREKLFF
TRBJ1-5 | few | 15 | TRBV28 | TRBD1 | TGTGCCATCCAGGGGGCGGGCCATAGCAATCAGCCCCAGCATTTT | CAIQGAGHSNQPQHF
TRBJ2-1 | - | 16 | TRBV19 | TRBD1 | TGTGCCAGTAGTTACCAGGGACAGGGGTACAACAATGAGCAGTTCTTC | CASSYQGQGYNNEQFF
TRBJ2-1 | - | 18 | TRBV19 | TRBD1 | TGTGCCAGTAGTACGTTGGGACAGCTACCGAGCTCCTACAATGAGCAGTTCTTC | CASSTLGQLPSSYNEQFF
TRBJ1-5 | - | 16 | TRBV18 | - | TGTGCCAGCTCACCTGGGGGCGCGGCCCCCAATCAGCCCCAGCATTTT | CASSPGGAAPNQPQHF
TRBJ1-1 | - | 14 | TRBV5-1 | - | TGCGCCAGCAGCTTGCGTCCGCACTCCGCTGAAGCTTTCTTT | CASSLRPHSAEAFF
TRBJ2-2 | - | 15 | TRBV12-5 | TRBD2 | TGTGCTAGCCTCACCGGGACTAGCGGGACCGGGGAGCTGTTTTTT | CASLTGTSGTGELFF